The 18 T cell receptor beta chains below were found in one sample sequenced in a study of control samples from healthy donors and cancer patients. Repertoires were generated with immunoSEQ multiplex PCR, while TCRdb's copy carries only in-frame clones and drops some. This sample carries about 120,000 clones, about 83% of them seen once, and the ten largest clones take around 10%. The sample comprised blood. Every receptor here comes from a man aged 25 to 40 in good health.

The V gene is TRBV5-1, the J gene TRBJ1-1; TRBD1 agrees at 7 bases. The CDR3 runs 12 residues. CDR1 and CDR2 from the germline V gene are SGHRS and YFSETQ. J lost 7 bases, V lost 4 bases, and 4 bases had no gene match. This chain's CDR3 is CASSAGQLEAFF. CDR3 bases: TGCGCCAGCAGCGCGGGACAGCTTGAAGCTTTCTTT.

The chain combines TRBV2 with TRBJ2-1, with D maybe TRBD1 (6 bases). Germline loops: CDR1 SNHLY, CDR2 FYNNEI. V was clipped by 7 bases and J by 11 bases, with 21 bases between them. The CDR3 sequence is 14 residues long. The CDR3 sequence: CASIPRTRDKQQFF. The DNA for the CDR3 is TGTGCCAGCATCCCTCGAACTAGGGACAAGCAGCAGTTCTTC.

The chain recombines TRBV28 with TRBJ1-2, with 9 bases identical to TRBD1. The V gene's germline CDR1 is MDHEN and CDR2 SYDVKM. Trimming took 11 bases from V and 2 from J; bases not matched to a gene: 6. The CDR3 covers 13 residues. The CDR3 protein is CAHRGQGNYGYTF. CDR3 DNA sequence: TGTGCCCACAGGGGGCAGGGGAACTATGGCTACACCTTC.

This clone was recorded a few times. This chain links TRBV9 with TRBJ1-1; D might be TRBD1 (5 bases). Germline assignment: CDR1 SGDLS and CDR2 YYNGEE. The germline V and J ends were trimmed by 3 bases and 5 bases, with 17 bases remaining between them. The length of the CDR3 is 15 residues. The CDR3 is CASSERGAWETEAFF. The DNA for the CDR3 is TGTGCCAGCAGCGAGCGAGGGGCCTGGGAAACTGAAGCTTTCTTT.

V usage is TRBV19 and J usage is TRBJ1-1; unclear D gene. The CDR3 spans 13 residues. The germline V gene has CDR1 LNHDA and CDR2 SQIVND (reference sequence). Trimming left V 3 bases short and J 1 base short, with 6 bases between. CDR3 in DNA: TGTGCCAGTAGTATGGGTCGGAACACTGAAGCTTTCTTT. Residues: CASSMGRNTEAFF.

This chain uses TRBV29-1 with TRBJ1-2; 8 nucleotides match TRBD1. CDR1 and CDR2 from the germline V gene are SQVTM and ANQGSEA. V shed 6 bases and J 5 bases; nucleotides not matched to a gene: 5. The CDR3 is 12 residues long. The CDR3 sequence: CSVTGGGYGYTF. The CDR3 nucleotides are TGCAGCGTCACAGGGGGAGGGTATGGCTACACCTTC.

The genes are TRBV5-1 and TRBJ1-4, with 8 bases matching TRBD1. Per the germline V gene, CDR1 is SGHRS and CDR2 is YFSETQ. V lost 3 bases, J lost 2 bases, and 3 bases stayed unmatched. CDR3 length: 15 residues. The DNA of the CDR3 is TGCGCCAGCAGCTCCCAGGGGGCGACTAATGAAAAACTGTTTTTT. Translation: CASSSQGATNEKLFF.

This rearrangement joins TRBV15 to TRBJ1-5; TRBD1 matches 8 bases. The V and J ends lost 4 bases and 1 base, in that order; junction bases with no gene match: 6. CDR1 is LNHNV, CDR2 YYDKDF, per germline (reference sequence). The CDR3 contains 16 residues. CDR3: CATSTRTGSSNQPQHF. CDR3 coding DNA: TGTGCCACCAGCACAAGGACAGGGTCGAGCAATCAGCCCCAGCATTTT.

The CDR3 sequence: CASSSRGLDNEQFF. CDR3 nucleotides: TGTGCCAGCAGCTCCCGGGGGTTGGACAATGAGCAGTTCTTC. The rearrangement links TRBV7-9 to TRBJ2-1; TRBD2 might be the D (6 bases). Trimming removed 4 bases from V and 5 bases from J, with 12 bases in between. Germline-derived CDR1 and CDR2 are SEHNR and FQNEAQ (reference sequence). CDR3 length equals 14 residues.

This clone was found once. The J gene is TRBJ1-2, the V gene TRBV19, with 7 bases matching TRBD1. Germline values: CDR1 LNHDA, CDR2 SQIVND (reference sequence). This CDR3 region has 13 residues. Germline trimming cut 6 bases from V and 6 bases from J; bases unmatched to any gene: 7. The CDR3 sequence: CASSLLTGDGYTF. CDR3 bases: TGTGCCAGTAGCCTCCTAACAGGGGATGGCTACACCTTC.

CDR3 nucleotides: TGTGCCAGCTCACAGGACGGCGCAGATACGCAGTATTTT. This gives the protein CASSQDGADTQYF. The chain joins TRBV18 to TRBJ2-3; D is uncertain. The germline V gene has CDR1 KGHSH and CDR2 LQKENI. CDR3 size: 13 residues. The V end lost 4 bases, the J end lost 4 bases, and 9 bases lay between the germline ends.

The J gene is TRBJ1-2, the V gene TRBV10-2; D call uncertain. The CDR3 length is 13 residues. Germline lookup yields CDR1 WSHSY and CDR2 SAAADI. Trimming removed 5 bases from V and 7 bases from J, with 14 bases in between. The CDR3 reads CASSLVAVGGYTF. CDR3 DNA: TGCGCCAGCAGTTTAGTGGCTGTGGGTGGCTACACCTTC.

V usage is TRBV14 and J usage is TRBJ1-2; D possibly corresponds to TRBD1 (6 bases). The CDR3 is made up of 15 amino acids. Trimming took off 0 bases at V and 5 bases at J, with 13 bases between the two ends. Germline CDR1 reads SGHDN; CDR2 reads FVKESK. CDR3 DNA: TGTGCCAGCAGCCAAGAAGTGGGGGCTCAATATGGCTACACCTTC. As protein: CASSQEVGAQYGYTF.

DNA for the CDR3: TGTGCCAGCAGTTTAGGTCGGGAAGAGACCCAGTACTTC. Its protein is CASSLGREETQYF. V and J are TRBV12-3 or TRBV12-4 and TRBJ2-5, with D hard to call. This CDR3 is 13 amino acids long. The V and J ends lost 1 base and 3 bases respectively, with 6 bases between them.

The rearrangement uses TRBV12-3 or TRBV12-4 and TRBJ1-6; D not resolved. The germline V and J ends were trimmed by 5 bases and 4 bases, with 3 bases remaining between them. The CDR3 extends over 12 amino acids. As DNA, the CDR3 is TGTGCCAGCAGTCCTTATAATTCACCCCTCCACTTT. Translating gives CASSPYNSPLHF.

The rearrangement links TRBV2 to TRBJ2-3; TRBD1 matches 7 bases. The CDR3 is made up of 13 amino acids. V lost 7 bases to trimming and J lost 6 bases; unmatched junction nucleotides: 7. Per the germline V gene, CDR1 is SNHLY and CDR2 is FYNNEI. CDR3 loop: CASKRGGADTQYF. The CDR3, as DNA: TGTGCCAGCAAGAGAGGGGGCGCGGATACGCAGTATTTT.

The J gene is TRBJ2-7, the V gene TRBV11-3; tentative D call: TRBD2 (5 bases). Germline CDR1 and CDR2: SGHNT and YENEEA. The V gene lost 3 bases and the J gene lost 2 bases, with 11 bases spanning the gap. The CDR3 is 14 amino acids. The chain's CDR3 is CASSFRTEAYEQYF. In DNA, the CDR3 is TGTGCCAGCAGCTTCCGGACGGAGGCCTACGAGCAGTACTTC. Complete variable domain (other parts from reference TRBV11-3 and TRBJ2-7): EAGVVQSPRYKIIEKKQPVAFWCNPISGHNTLYWYLQNLGQGPELLIRYENEEAVDDSQLPKDRFSAERLKGVDSTLKIQPAELGDSAVYLCASSFRTEAYEQYFGPGTRLTVT.

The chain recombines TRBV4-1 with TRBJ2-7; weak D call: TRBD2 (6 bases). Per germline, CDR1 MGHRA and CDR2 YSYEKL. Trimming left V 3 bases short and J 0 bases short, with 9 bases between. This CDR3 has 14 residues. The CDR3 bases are TGCGCCAGCAGCCAGCCGACTAGCTCCTACGAGCAGTACTTC. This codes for CASSQPTSSYEQYF.